Each of the 18 T cell receptor beta chains below was sequenced from the same sample in a study of T-cell reconstitution after alpha-beta-depleted transplantation in children. This sample's TCRbeta library carried unique molecular identifier barcodes. TCRdb used MiXCR to reprocess the PCR reads, holding one entry per CDR3 protein. The sample has 440,000 or so distinct CDR3 sequences, approximately 41% seen once. The sequences come from PBMCs, collected before TCRalphabeta/CD19-depleted stem cell transplant. The origin of the receptors is a girl aged 2 to 9 with aplastic anemia, due to receive a stem cell transplant.

This chain connects TRBV12-3 or TRBV12-4 to TRBJ2-1; TRBD2 agrees at 11 bases. Trimming removed 6 bases from V and 9 bases from J; junction bases left unmatched: 10. This CDR3 region has 15 residues. The CDR3 spells CASSLGVAGGSEQFF. In DNA, the CDR3 is TGTGCCAGCAGCCTCGGGGTAGCGGGAGGGAGTGAGCAGTTCTTC.

This clonotype was counted at least ten times. The chain has TRBV20-1 and TRBJ2-4; no clear D. Trimming removed 2 bases at V and 0 bases at J, with 5 bases between. The CDR3 consists of 13 residues. Germline lookup yields CDR1 DFQATT and CDR2 SNEGSKA (reference sequence). Here the CDR3 DNA reads TGCAGTGCTAGACACCTAGCCAAAAACATTCAGTACTTC. This translates into CSARHLAKNIQYF.

The CDR3 region is CSVLTEETQYF. The CDR3 nucleotides read TGCAGTGTACTGACCGAGGAGACCCAGTACTTC. The rearrangement joins TRBV20-1 to TRBJ2-5; D is undetermined. The V end was cut by 7 bases, the J end by 5 bases, with 11 bases between. CDR1 and CDR2 from the germline V gene are DFQATT and SNEGSKA (reference sequence). This CDR3 contains 11 residues.

A few counts support this clonotype. The chain recombines TRBV6-5 with TRBJ2-7; D is possibly TRBD1 (6 bases). V was trimmed by 0 bases and J by 1 base, leaving 13 bases between them. The germline CDR1 and CDR2 sequences are MNHEY and SVGAGI. This CDR3 region has 16 residues. The CDR3 sequence: CASSYSRWQGSYEQYF. As DNA, the CDR3 is TGTGCCAGCAGTTACTCGAGGTGGCAGGGGTCCTACGAGCAGTACTTC.

J is TRBJ2-1 and V is TRBV7-9, with 14 bases matching TRBD2. The CDR3 loop spans 16 amino acids. Germline CDR1 is SEHNR and CDR2 is FQNEAQ (reference sequence). J lost 0 bases, V lost 7 bases, and 2 bases had no gene match. The CDR3 is CASTGTSGSSYNEQFF. CDR3 coding DNA: TGTGCCAGCACCGGGACTAGCGGGAGCTCCTACAATGAGCAGTTCTTC.

This chain links TRBV12-3 or TRBV12-4 with TRBJ2-2; 8 bases are shared with TRBD2. Trimming cost V 5 bases and J 7 bases; bases outside gene matches: 9. This CDR3 has 15 amino acids. CDR3 sequence: CASSPPGGGGGELFF. The CDR3 DNA reads TGTGCCAGCAGTCCGCCGGGAGGGGGAGGCGGGGAGCTGTTTTTT.

This clonotype came up once. The V call is TRBV9, the J call TRBJ1-2; tentative D call: TRBD1 (6 bases). Trimming pared 0 bases from V and 5 bases from J, leaving 11 bases between. The CDR3 spans 14 residues. Looked up from germline, CDR1 is SGDLS and CDR2 is YYNGEE. CDR3 nucleotide sequence: TGTGCCAGCAGCGTAGGGGGGGCGGATTATGGCTACACCTTC. It codes for CASSVGGADYGYTF.

The V gene is TRBV6-1, the J gene TRBJ2-2; no clear D gene. The CDR3 runs 14 residues. In germline, CDR1 is MNHNS, CDR2 SASEGT. The V gene lost 6 bases and the J gene lost 6 bases, with 14 bases spanning the gap. CDR3 region: CASSRSSGAGELFF. DNA for the CDR3: TGTGCCAGCAGCCGTTCCAGTGGGGCCGGGGAGCTGTTTTTT.

The rearrangement joins TRBV27 to TRBJ2-3; TRBD2 matches at 8 bases. Germline CDR1 MNHEY, CDR2 SMNVEV (reference sequence). V shed 8 bases, J shed 0 bases, and the junction held 7 bases outside the gene matches. The CDR3 sequence is 15 residues long. The CDR3 coding sequence is TGTGCCAGCGGCATACCTAGCGGGAGCACAGATACGCAGTATTTT. Translation: CASGIPSGSTDTQYF.

This chain connects TRBV20-1 to TRBJ2-5; D remains unclear. This CDR3 comprises 13 residues. Germline CDR1 DFQATT, CDR2 SNEGSKA (reference sequence). Trimming cost V 7 bases and J 2 bases, with 14 bases left between them. The DNA for the CDR3 is TGCAGTGAGGCCCGACGAATACAAGAGACCCAGTACTTC. Its protein is CSEARRIQETQYF.

The chain employs TRBV6-1 and TRBJ2-1, with 9 bases that match TRBD1. The CDR3 is 15 residues long. J was trimmed by 8 bases and V by 6 bases; bases with no gene match: 11. The germline CDR1 and CDR2 sequences are MNHNS and SASEGT. CDR3 bases: TGTGCCAGCAGAATCTTCCGGGACAGGGTCGATGAGCAGTTCTTC. Protein product: CASRIFRDRVDEQFF.

This chain joins TRBV7-6 and TRBJ2-7, with 8 nucleotides matching TRBD2. CDR3 length equals 17 residues. The J segment lost 4 bases and the V segment lost 4 bases, leaving 15 bases of the junction unmatched. Germline V CDR1 and CDR2: SGHVS, FNYEAQ. The CDR3 loop reads CASSSRATAGGSYEQYF. The CDR3 nucleotides read TGTGCCAGCAGCTCCCGGGCAACGGCGGGAGGTAGTTACGAGCAGTACTTC.

V is TRBV29-1 and J is TRBJ2-7; 14 nucleotides match TRBD2. Looked up from germline, CDR1 is SQVTM and CDR2 is ANQGSEA. The ends lost 2 bases at V and 3 bases at J; junction bases unmatched: 6. The CDR3 spans 16 residues. CDR3 in amino acids: CSVENFGTSGSYEQYF. The CDR3 bases are TGCAGCGTTGAAAATTTCGGGACTAGCGGGAGCTACGAGCAGTACTTC.

There are a few counts of this clonotype. The V and J genes are TRBV19 and TRBJ1-1; D gene unclear. The V end lost 7 bases, the J end lost 1 base, and 10 bases lay between the germline ends. The CDR3 is 13 residues long. Germline V lookup: CDR1 LNHDA, CDR2 SQIVND (reference sequence). CDR3 loop: CASITESNTEAFF. CDR3 nucleotide sequence: TGTGCCAGTATTACAGAATCGAACACTGAAGCTTTCTTT.

The chain recombines TRBV5-1 with TRBJ2-1; no definite D call. This CDR3 contains 16 residues. Trimming removed 0 bases from V and 3 bases from J, with 13 bases in between. CDR1 is SGHRS, CDR2 YFSETQ, per germline. CDR3 coding DNA: TGCGCCAGCAGCTTGGGACGCAGCGTGGTCTACAATGAGCAGTTCTTC. This gives the protein CASSLGRSVVYNEQFF.

Worth noting for this clonotype: A read error may be the cause here, since a much bigger clone is one base away. J is TRBJ2-7 and V is TRBV3-1, with D possibly TRBD2 on 6 matching bases. Looked up from germline, CDR1 is LGHDT and CDR2 is YNNKEL (reference sequence). The CDR3 is 18 amino acids. The CDR3 bases are TGTGCCTGCAGCCCCCGACTTAGCGGCCATTCCCCATCCTACGAGCAGTACTTC. Protein product: CACSPRLSGHSPSYEQYF.

The CDR3 DNA follows: TGCGCCAGCAGCTTGTCGAGCCAAGGAAACACCATATATTTT. Its translation is CASSLSSQGNTIYF. V gene TRBV5-1 combines with J gene TRBJ1-3, with D unresolved. V was clipped by 1 base and J by 4 bases, with 9 bases between them. The CDR3 is made up of 14 amino acids. Germline V CDR1 and CDR2: SGHRS, YFSETQ.

This clonotype turned up a few times. This sequence joins TRBV20-1 and TRBJ2-7, with 7 bases lining up with TRBD2. With 4 bases clipped from V and 4 bases from J, the junction kept 4 bases outside the gene matches. Germline CDR1 is DFQATT and CDR2 is SNEGSKA (reference sequence). The CDR3 loop spans 12 amino acids. CDR3 nucleotide sequence: TGCAGTGCTACTGGAGCGGGGTACGAGCAGTACTTC. This encodes CSATGAGYEQYF.